The 18 T cell receptor beta chains given below trace back to one sample, sequenced in a study of T cell responses to AZD1222 COVID-19 vaccine. Libraries were prepared by immunoSEQ multiplex PCR; TCRdb keeps only in-frame clonotypes and omits some of them. The sample includes 120,000 or so clones, 89% seen only once; the top ten take 4% to 4.5%. The sequenced sample was peripheral blood, obtained on day 0 of AZD1222 vaccination. These receptors all stem from an adult in good health.

V gene TRBV10-1 combines with J gene TRBJ2-7; D unresolved. Germline lookup yields CDR1 WNHNN and CDR2 SYGVQD (reference sequence). The CDR3 has 13 residues. Between the trimmed V and J ends, which lost 4 bases and 7 bases, there was a span of 14 bases. Here the CDR3 reads CASSVQRRGEQYF. The CDR3 nucleotides are TGCGCCAGCAGTGTGCAGCGCCGTGGGGAGCAGTACTTC.

This chain joins TRBV7-9 and TRBJ2-7; 7 nucleotides match TRBD1. V lost 5 bases and J lost 6; bases outside the gene matches: 7. The germline CDR1 and CDR2 sequences are SEHNR and FQNEAQ (reference sequence). This CDR3 has 13 amino acids. The CDR3 region is CASSQTGIGEQYF. Written as DNA, the CDR3 is TGTGCCAGCAGCCAGACAGGGATCGGCGAGCAGTACTTC. Filled out from reference TRBV7-9 and TRBJ2-7, the complete variable domain reads DTGVSQNPRHKITKRGQNVTFRCDPISEHNRLYWYRQTLGQGPEFLTYFQNEAQLEKSRLLSDRFSAERPKGSFSTLEIQRTEQGDSAMYLCASSQTGIGEQYFGPGTRLTVT.

J is TRBJ1-1 and V is TRBV7-8; 8 bases fit TRBD1. The CDR3 totals 13 residues. The V gene's germline CDR1 is SGHVS and CDR2 FQNEAQ. V was clipped by 7 bases and J by 9 bases; unmatched bases: 10. The CDR3 DNA is TGTGCCAGCACCTGGACAGGGACACATAAAGCTTTCTTT. This sequence encodes CASTWTGTHKAFF.

V gene TRBV5-1 combines with J gene TRBJ2-2; possibly TRBD2 for D (5 bases). Trimming cost V 7 bases and J 3 bases, with 13 bases left between them. The CDR3 extends over 14 amino acids. CDR1 and CDR2 (germline): SGHRS, YFSETQ. The CDR3 sequence is CASREESDTGELFF. The CDR3 DNA reads as TGCGCCAGCCGGGAAGAATCGGACACCGGGGAGCTGTTTTTT.

This clone was counted a few times. The CDR3 coding sequence is TGTGCCAGCAGTTTAAGGGACAGGCTTTGGGAGCAGTACTTC. Protein product: CASSLRDRLWEQYF. The chain recombines TRBV27 with TRBJ2-7; TRBD1 matches at 8 bases. The V gene end was trimmed by 2 bases and the J gene end by 7 bases; junction bases not matched to a gene: 7. CDR1 and CDR2 (germline): MNHEY, SMNVEV (reference sequence). The CDR3 is made up of 14 amino acids.

This clone appeared a few times. J is TRBJ1-1 and V is TRBV6-5; D is uncertain. The germline CDR1 and CDR2 sequences are MNHEY and SVGAGI. CDR3 length equals 13 residues. V lost 5 bases to trimming and J lost 1 base, with 8 bases between them. CDR3 in DNA: TGTGCCAGCAGTATGGACGGGAACACTGAAGCTTTCTTT. Its translation: CASSMDGNTEAFF.

This clone was seen only once. The chain links TRBV7-9 to TRBJ1-2; tentatively, D is TRBD1 (5 bases). The germline V and J ends were trimmed by 7 bases and 4 bases, with 10 bases remaining between them. Germline V lookup: CDR1 SEHNR, CDR2 FQNEAQ (reference sequence). This CDR3 region has 12 residues. CDR3 loop: CASNAGTYGYTF. The CDR3 nucleotides are TGTGCCAGCAACGCAGGGACCTATGGCTACACCTTC.

CDR3 sequence: CASSLGFRGYTF. CDR3 nucleotide sequence: TGTGCCAGCAGCTTAGGGTTTCGAGGCTACACCTTC. The chain carries TRBV7-2 and TRBJ1-2; D is undetermined. The CDR3 loop spans 12 amino acids. V was clipped by 1 base and J by 8 bases, with 8 bases between them. Germline CDR1 is SGHTA and CDR2 is FQGNSA.

The chain is built from TRBV7-9 and TRBJ2-4; D is undetermined. CDR3 size: 13 residues. Deletions cut 1 base from V and 4 bases from J, with 5 bases between. Germline V CDR1 and CDR2: SEHNR, FQNEAQ (reference sequence). CDR3 sequence: CASSLGEKNIQYF. The CDR3 bases are TGTGCCAGCAGCTTAGGAGAGAAAAACATTCAGTACTTC. The variable domain in full, with the rest retrieved from reference TRBV7-9 and TRBJ2-4, is DTGVSQNPRHKITKRGQNVTFRCDPISEHNRLYWYRQTLGQGPEFLTYFQNEAQLEKSRLLSDRFSAERPKGSFSTLEIQRTEQGDSAMYLCASSLGEKNIQYFGAGTRLSVL.

The chain has TRBV20-1 and TRBJ2-1, with 8 nucleotides matching TRBD2. J lost 8 bases, V lost 3 bases, and 6 bases had no gene match. This CDR3 region has 13 residues. Germline V lookup: CDR1 DFQATT, CDR2 SNEGSKA (reference sequence). CDR3 coding DNA: TGCAGTGCTAGTTTCTTAGCGGGGCATGAGCAGTTCTTC. Translated, it gives CSASFLAGHEQFF.

This clone is a singleton in its sample. The V call is TRBV7-8, the J call TRBJ1-5, with TRBD1 matching over 7 bases. V lost 5 bases, J lost 3 bases, and 7 bases stayed unmatched. The CDR3 contains 15 residues. Germline CDR1 is SGHVS and CDR2 is FQNEAQ. CDR3 nucleotide sequence: TGTGCCAGCAGCCCTCGGGGACAGTTCAATCAGCCCCAGCATTTT. The encoded protein is CASSPRGQFNQPQHF.

The V and J genes are TRBV7-2 and TRBJ1-4, with 11 bases lining up with TRBD1. Germline CDR1 SGHTA, CDR2 FQGNSA. The CDR3 has 14 residues. J gave up 3 bases and V 6 bases, and 0 bases lay outside the gene matches. Written as DNA, the CDR3 is TGTGCCAGCAGGGGACAGGGGGCTAATGAAAAACTGTTTTTT. Its translation: CASRGQGANEKLFF.

The genes are TRBV5-4 and TRBJ2-3; either TRBD1 or TRBD2 may supply D (5 bases each). This CDR3 has 13 amino acids. In germline, CDR1 is SGHNT, CDR2 YYREEE (reference sequence). The ends were cut back, 1 base at V and 4 bases at J, with 7 bases in the middle. CDR3 DNA sequence: TGTGCCAGCAGCTTGAGGGACGCAGATACGCAGTATTTT. Translation: CASSLRDADTQYF. Full variable domain (rest looked up from reference TRBV5-4 and TRBJ2-3): ETGVTQSPTHLIKTRGQQVTLRCSSQSGHNTVSWYQQALGQGPQFIFQYYREEENGRGNFPPRFSGLQFPNYSSELNVNALELDDSALYLCASSLRDADTQYFGPGTRLTVL.

The chain is built from TRBV4-2 and TRBJ1-4; no definite D call. The length of the CDR3 is 11 residues. CDR1 and CDR2 (germline): LGHNA, YNFKEQ. The V end lost 5 bases, the J end lost 8 bases, and 6 bases lay between the germline ends. CDR3 in amino acids: CASSGGEKLFF. Written as DNA, the CDR3 is TGTGCCAGCAGCGGCGGGGAAAAACTGTTTTTT.

This chain's CDR3 is CASSSGQVFSGANVLTF. The CDR3 DNA reads as TGTGCCAGTAGTTCCGGACAGGTATTCTCTGGGGCCAACGTCCTGACTTTC. The chain is built from TRBV19 and TRBJ2-6; 7 bases agree with TRBD1. The junction had 7 bases not matched to a gene; V was cut back by 5 bases and J by 0 bases. The CDR3 loop spans 17 amino acids. Germline assignment: CDR1 LNHDA and CDR2 SQIVND (reference sequence). The full variable domain, its missing parts supplied by reference TRBV19 and TRBJ2-6, is DGGITQSPKYLFRKEGQNVTLSCEQNLNHDAMYWYRQDPGQGLRLIYYSQIVNDFQKGDIAEGYSVSREKKESFPLTVTSAQKNPTAFYLCASSSGQVFSGANVLTFGAGSRLTVL.

The chain uses TRBV7-9 and TRBJ1-5, with 12 bases matching TRBD1. Trimming took 5 bases from V and 2 from J; bases not matched to a gene: 7. The V gene's germline CDR1 is SEHNR and CDR2 FQNEAQ (reference sequence). CDR3 length: 17 amino acids. The CDR3: CASSPGQGAEGNQPQHF. CDR3 DNA sequence: TGTGCCAGCAGCCCGGGACAGGGGGCAGAGGGCAATCAGCCCCAGCATTTT.

The chain employs TRBV30 and TRBJ2-1; TRBD2 agrees at 7 bases. The V gene end was trimmed by 3 bases and the J gene end by 2 bases; junction bases not matched to a gene: 7. Germline V gives CDR1 GTSNPN, CDR2 SVGIG (reference sequence). This CDR3 has 15 residues. This CDR3 reads CAWSPGGTTYNEQFF. The CDR3 DNA follows: TGTGCCTGGAGCCCCGGGGGGACTACCTACAATGAGCAGTTCTTC. The entire variable domain, with the rest obtained from reference TRBV30 and TRBJ2-1, is as follows: SQTIHQWPATLVQPVGSPLSLECTVEGTSNPNLYWYRQAAGRGLQLLFYSVGIGQISSEVPQNLSASRPQDRQFILSSKKLLLSDSGFYLCAWSPGGTTYNEQFFGPGTRLTVL.

The CDR3 DNA is TGCAGCGTACACGCTGGGTACGAGCAGTACTTC. Protein product: CSVHAGYEQYF. V is TRBV29-1 and J is TRBJ2-7; D is unresolved. The CDR3 sequence is 11 residues long. V lost 6 bases to trimming and J lost 4 bases, with 10 bases between them. CDR1 and CDR2 (germline): SQVTM, ANQGSEA.